These T cell receptor beta chains were read from a single sample in a study of cytomegalovirus exposure and HLA in healthy donors. Data came from immunoSEQ multiplex PCR; TCRdb stores just in-frame clones and leaves some out. Of 200,000 to 250,000 clones in the sample, 60% to 80% were seen once. The source material was PBMCs. Every receptor here comes from a man between 18 and 35 years old in good health and CMV-seronegative. CDR3s include the opening cysteine and the closing phenylalanine or tryptophan. Fields, in order: V gene, D gene, clone size, J gene, CDR3 DNA, CDR3 protein. A D gene is named only where the DNA matches it firmly. Clone size is not always given. Where it is, it says once, few, many or a class for expanded clones.

TRBV19	NA	NA	TRBJ1-5	TGTGCCAGTAGTATCAGGGGTTACAATCAGCCCCAGCATTTT	CASSIRGYNQPQHF
TRBV5-1	TRBD1	NA	TRBJ1-2	TGCGCCAGCAGCTTGGATCCGAGACAGGGTAGTTACTATGGCTACACCTTC	CASSLDPRQGSYYGYTF
TRBV6-5	TRBD2	NA	TRBJ2-1	TGTGCCAGCAGTTCCCTAGCGGGGGTGACCTACAATGAGCAGTTCTTC	CASSSLAGVTYNEQFF
TRBV4-3	NA	NA	TRBJ1-1	TGCGCCAGCAGCCAAGATGGCTTGGGCGGGGGGGATGAAGCTTTCTTT	CASSQDGLGGGDEAFF
TRBV4-2	NA	NA	TRBJ2-5	TGTGCCAGCAGCCAAGGCCCTGGGAGGAGCGAGACCCAGTACTTC	CASSQGPGRSETQYF
TRBV28	NA	NA	TRBJ2-7	TGTGCCAGCAGTTCCGGACTAAACTACGAGCAGTACTTC	CASSSGLNYEQYF
TRBV19	TRBD1	NA	TRBJ2-4	TGTGCCAGTAGATTCCTGGAGGACAGGGGAGGAAACATTCAGTACTTC	CASRFLEDRGGNIQYF
TRBV7-9	NA	NA	TRBJ2-1	TGTGCCAGCAGCTCAGGGGGGTTACCTGAGCAGTTCTTC	CASSSGGLPEQFF
TRBV28	TRBD1	NA	TRBJ1-1	TGTGCCAGCAGTTTAGCAAAGGGACAGAGCACTGAAGCTTTCTTT	CASSLAKGQSTEAFF
TRBV5-6	TRBD2	NA	TRBJ2-7	TGTGCCAGCAGCTTGTCGGTATGGCGGGGGGGCTCCTACGAGCAGTACTTC	CASSLSVWRGGSYEQYF
TRBV7-7	NA	NA	TRBJ2-7	TGTGCTAGCAGCCCTGCTAAATCCTACGAGCAGTACTTC	CASSPAKSYEQYF
TRBV7-3	NA	NA	TRBJ1-1	TGTGCCAGCAGCTTAAATGGGCAGGGGCTCGCTGAAGCTTTCTTT	CASSLNGQGLAEAFF
TRBV9	NA	NA	TRBJ2-7	TGTGCCAGCAGCGTATTCGTCGGGCAGGGCTACGAGCAGTACTTC	CASSVFVGQGYEQYF
TRBV11-3	NA	NA	TRBJ2-5	TGTGCCAGCAGCTTCTCCATGGCGGCCCCCCAGTACTTC	CASSFSMAAPQYF
TRBV27	NA	NA	TRBJ2-3	TGTGCCACCTCAGACTACGAGTGGTCCACCACAGATACGCAGTATTTT	CATSDYEWSTTDTQYF
TRBV27	TRBD2	NA	TRBJ2-7	TGTGCCAGCAGTTTAGGCATCCGGGACTACCGCGAGCAGTACTTC	CASSLGIRDYREQYF
TRBV5-6	TRBD1	few	TRBJ2-5	TGTGCCAGCAGCTTCGTAGGACAGGGAACGACCCAGTACTTC	CASSFVGQGTTQYF
TRBV6-5	NA	few	TRBJ1-1	TGTGCCAGCAGTTACGGACAATGGGACACTGAAGCTTTCTTT	CASSYGQWDTEAFF
TRBV5-3	TRBD2	NA	TRBJ2-5	TGTGCCAGAATCATTCCCTCTAGCGGGAGGGCTGAAGAGACCCAGTACTTC	CARIIPSSGRAEETQYF
TRBV19	NA	once	TRBJ2-7	TGTGCCAGTAGTAGAGGCGGAGAGCAGTACTTC	CASSRGGEQYF
TRBV19	NA	NA	TRBJ2-6	TGTGCCAGTAGCCTAGGCTCTGGGGCCAACGTCCTGACTTTC	CASSLGSGANVLTF
TRBV7-9	TRBD1	NA	TRBJ2-7	TGTGCCAGCAGCTCGACCGGGACAGGGGAAACCTACGAGCAGTACTTC	CASSSTGTGETYEQYF
TRBV28	TRBD1	NA	TRBJ1-2	TGTGCCACAAGGACAGGTGATGGCTACACCTTC	CATRTGDGYTF
TRBV9	NA	NA	TRBJ1-2	TGTGCCAGCAGCGCTAGCTTCTTTTATGGCTACACCTTC	CASSASFFYGYTF
TRBV2	TRBD1	few	TRBJ1-5	TGTGCCAGCAGTGAAGCGCCGGGACAGGGGTATCAGCCCCAGCATTTT	CASSEAPGQGYQPQHF